This T cell receptor beta chain derives from a study of blood T cells in healthy people across ages. Study-level information: Template switching recovered approximately one barcoded beta molecule for every two T cells.

Comment on this clonotype: Its antigen is unknown.

Findings of the study overall: Naive T cell percentage strongly correlated with TCR beta diversity.

Primers used in a second PCR of about 7 to 12 cycles were a sample-barcoded 5' primer and a J-beta primer mix. TCRdb re-analysed the 5' RACE reads in MiXCR, keeping a single row per CDR3 protein. The table records 380,000 or so distinct CDR3 sequences, approximately 51% of them present only once. J lost 6 bases, V lost 1 base, and 3 bases had no gene match. Germline V gene data show CDR1 as PRHDT and CDR2 as FYEKMQ (reference sequence). The CDR3 has 14 amino acids. The sample comprised blood. The J gene is TRBJ2-1, the V gene TRBV13; TRBD1 matches 7 bases. This clonotype was sampled from a man aged 55 to 70 in good health. In nucleotides, the CDR3 is TGTGCCAGCAGCTTAGTGGGGACAGCCAATGAGCAGTTCTTC. This encodes CASSLVGTANEQFF.